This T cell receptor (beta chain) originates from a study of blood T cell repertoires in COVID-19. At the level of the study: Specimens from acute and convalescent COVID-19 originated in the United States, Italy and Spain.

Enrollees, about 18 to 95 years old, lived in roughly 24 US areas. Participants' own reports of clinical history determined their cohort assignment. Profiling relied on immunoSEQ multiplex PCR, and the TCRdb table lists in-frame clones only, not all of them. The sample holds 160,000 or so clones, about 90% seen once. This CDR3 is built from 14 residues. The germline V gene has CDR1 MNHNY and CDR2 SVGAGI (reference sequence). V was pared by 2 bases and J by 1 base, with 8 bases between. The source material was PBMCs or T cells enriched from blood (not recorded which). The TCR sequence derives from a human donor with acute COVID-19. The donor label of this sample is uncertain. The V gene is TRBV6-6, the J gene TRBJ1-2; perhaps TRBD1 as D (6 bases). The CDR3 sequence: CASSYEQGNYGYTF. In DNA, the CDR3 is TGTGCCAGCAGTTACGAACAGGGTAACTATGGCTACACCTTC.